One and the same sample provided the 8 T cell receptor beta chains below, sequenced in a study of T cells in Graves' hyperthyroidism and ophthalmopathy. TCR beta CDR3 sequences were amplified from RNA transcripts. The TCR CDR3 was amplified in a first-round RT-PCR using the HTBI primer set. Each CDR3 protein gets one entry after TCRdb re-called the multiplex PCR reads with MiXCR. The sample carries some 370,000 distinct CDR3 sequences, around an eighth recorded once. The sample consisted of blood. The receptor set was obtained from a man aged 50-59 years with Graves' ophthalmopathy.

This clonotype was counted many times. V is TRBV28 and J is TRBJ2-7; D not resolved. The V gene lost 5 bases and the J gene lost 5 bases, with 10 bases spanning the gap. Germline-derived CDR1 and CDR2 are MDHEN and SYDVKM. The CDR3 covers 12 residues. The CDR3, as DNA: TGTGCCAGCAGTGGTGTGGGCGACGAGCAGTACTTC. It is translated as CASSGVGDEQYF.

The table lists this clonotype with many counts. The V gene is TRBV27, the J gene TRBJ2-4; the D gene is possibly TRBD2 (6 bases). This CDR3 has 15 residues. From germline, CDR1 is MNHEY and CDR2 SMNVEV (reference sequence). Deletions cut 0 bases from V and 5 bases from J, with 11 bases between. CDR3 nucleotide sequence: TGTGCCAGCAGTTTATCAGCCGGGGGTCAAAACATTCAGTACTTC. Amino acid sequence: CASSLSAGGQNIQYF.

The chain has TRBV4-3 and TRBJ2-2; TRBD2 matches at 9 bases. This CDR3 is built from 16 residues. V dropped 0 bases and J dropped 8; count of bases not matched to a gene: 7. Germline loops: CDR1 LGHNA, CDR2 YSLEER. The CDR3 coding sequence is TGCGCCAGCAGCCAAGATCGCGGGAGGGCCACAGGGGAGCTGTTTTTT. Translating gives CASSQDRGRATGELFF.

The rearrangement joins TRBV28 to TRBJ2-1, with TRBD1 matching 11 bases. The CDR3 extends over 12 amino acids. Losses at the gene ends were 5 bases for V and 15 bases for J; bases not matched to a gene: 6. Germline assignment: CDR1 MDHEN and CDR2 SYDVKM. The CDR3 sequence: CASSEGQGAWFF. The CDR3 DNA follows: TGTGCCAGCAGTGAAGGACAGGGGGCATGGTTCTTC.

This clonotype was found many times. V is TRBV6-1 and J is TRBJ2-5; D remains ambiguous. CDR3 size: 11 residues. Trimming took off 5 bases at V and 7 bases at J, with 8 bases between the two ends. CDR1 is MNHNS, CDR2 SASEGT, per germline. The CDR3 protein is CASSPNWTQYF. In DNA, the CDR3 is TGTGCCAGCAGTCCCAATTGGACCCAGTACTTC.

This clonotype has at least ten counts. This chain joins TRBV30 and TRBJ1-1; TRBD1 is a possible D gene (5 bases). This CDR3 has 12 amino acids. Germline values: CDR1 GTSNPN, CDR2 SVGIG (reference sequence). Trimming cost V 1 base and J 11 bases, with 14 bases left between them. CDR3 in amino acids: CAWSGQGGDAFF. CDR3 coding DNA: TGTGCCTGGAGTGGCCAGGGTGGGGACGCTTTCTTT.

This clonotype has a count of ten or more. The CDR3 region is CASSPPLRIGGNEQFF. Written as DNA, the CDR3 is TGTGCCAGCTCACCACCCCTCAGGATAGGGGGGAATGAGCAGTTCTTC. The chain has TRBV18 and TRBJ2-1, with D perhaps TRBD1 or TRBD2 (6 bases each). CDR1 and CDR2 from the germline V gene are KGHSH and LQKENI. There are 16 residues in the CDR3. The germline V and J ends were trimmed by 0 bases and 7 bases, with 16 bases remaining between them. The whole variable domain, remainder taken from reference TRBV18 and TRBJ2-1, is NAGVMQNPRHLVRRRGQEARLRCSPMKGHSHVYWYRQLPEEGLKFMVYLQKENIIDESGMPKERFSAEFPKEGPSILRIQQVVRGDSAAYFCASSPPLRIGGNEQFFGPGTRLTVL.

This clonotype was found many times. CDR3 sequence: CASSLAGRLGEPQHF. In DNA form, the CDR3 reads TGTGCCAGCAGCTTGGCTGGGAGGTTGGGGGAGCCCCAGCATTTT. This chain connects TRBV11-2 to TRBJ1-5; D is perhaps TRBD1 (5 bases). The CDR3 is 15 amino acids. Trimming took 3 bases from V and 8 from J, leaving 17 bases between them. The germline V gene has CDR1 SGHAT and CDR2 FQNNGV.